Below, one T cell receptor beta chain is given with its context. As yet, its antigen is unknown. One entry per CDR3 protein results from TCRdb running MiXCR on the RT-PCR reads. The repertoire includes 500,000 to 600,000 distinct CDR3 sequences, about 14% of them detected once, and 11% sits in the top ten. Germline trimming cut 2 bases from V and 10 bases from J; bases unmatched to any gene: 12. Germline assignment: CDR1 KGHSH and CDR2 LQKENI. The length of the CDR3 is 15 residues. This record belongs to a study of response to subunit inactivated influenza vaccine. Overall study findings and caveats: The authors suggested that few new T cells are recruited per seasonal influenza vaccination.

The V call is TRBV18, the J call TRBJ2-3; 7 bases map to TRBD1. The clonotype originates from a man in his fifties or sixties who received an inactivated influenza vaccine. The sequencing here drew on PBMCs from blood, taken approximately 13 days after vaccination. The CDR3 coding sequence is TGTGCCAGCTCACCAGAGACAGGGACCCTGTCCTCGCAGTATTTT. It yields the protein CASSPETGTLSSQYF.